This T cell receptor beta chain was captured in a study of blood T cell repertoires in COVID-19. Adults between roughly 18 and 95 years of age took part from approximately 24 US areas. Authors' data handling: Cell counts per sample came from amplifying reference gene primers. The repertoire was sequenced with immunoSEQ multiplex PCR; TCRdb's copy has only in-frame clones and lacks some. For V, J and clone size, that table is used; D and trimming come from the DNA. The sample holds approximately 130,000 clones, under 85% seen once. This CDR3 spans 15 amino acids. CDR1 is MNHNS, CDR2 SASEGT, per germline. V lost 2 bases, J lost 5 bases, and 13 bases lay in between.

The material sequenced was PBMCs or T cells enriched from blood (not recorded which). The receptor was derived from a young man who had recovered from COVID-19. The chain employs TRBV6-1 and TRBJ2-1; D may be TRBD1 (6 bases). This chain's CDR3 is CASSENPGVHNEQFF. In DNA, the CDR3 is TGTGCCAGCAGTGAAAATCCAGGGGTCCACAATGAGCAGTTCTTC.